The source of this T cell receptor beta chain is a study of shared clonotypes between healthy human individuals. Cells designated naive CD8 were CD45RO-negative and were positively selected for CCR7, with terminally differentiated effector memory CD45RA+ cells excluded. The CDR3 consists of 13 residues. The germline CDR1 and CDR2 sequences are MNHEY and SMNVEV (reference sequence). V was pared by 6 bases and J by 2 bases, with 10 bases between. Profiled with immunoSEQ multiplex PCR; TCRdb holds only in-frame clones, not every one. The top ten hold 24% of the sample, which has more than 600,000 clones, about 91% seen once.

The clonotype was recovered from a man aged 30 to 45 in good health. Input material: naive CD8+ T cells sorted from blood. The chain uses TRBV27 and TRBJ2-5, with D perhaps TRBD1 (5 bases). The CDR3, as DNA: TGTGCCAGCAGCAGGGTTGCACAAGAGACCCAGTACTTC. Encoded protein: CASSRVAQETQYF.